This TCR beta chain was identified in a study of T cells after yellow fever vaccination. Background on the study: SMART-Seq v4 Ultra Low Input served to prepare low-cell-number fractions.

MiXCR, applied by TCRdb to the 5' RACE reads, yields one record per CDR3 protein. The sample yields hundreds of thousands of distinct CDR3 sequences, approximately 4% seen once. Germline V lookup: CDR1 SGHRS, CDR2 YFSETQ. This CDR3 contains 14 residues. Deletions cut 1 base from V and 3 bases from J, with 10 bases between. Comment on this clonotype: What it binds is unknown.

Study findings and constraints: FACS-sorted repertoires might harbor abundant contaminating clonotypes from the bulk population.

The J gene is TRBJ2-5, the V gene TRBV5-1, with D possibly being TRBD1 (6 bases). This clonotype was sampled from a man between 18 and 35 years old who received the YFV17D yellow fever vaccine. Sample: PBMCs, taken 5 days after the yellow fever booster vaccination. In DNA form, the CDR3 reads TGCGCCAGCAGCTTGAACAGGGCAAAAGAGACCCAGTACTTC. Protein: CASSLNRAKETQYF.